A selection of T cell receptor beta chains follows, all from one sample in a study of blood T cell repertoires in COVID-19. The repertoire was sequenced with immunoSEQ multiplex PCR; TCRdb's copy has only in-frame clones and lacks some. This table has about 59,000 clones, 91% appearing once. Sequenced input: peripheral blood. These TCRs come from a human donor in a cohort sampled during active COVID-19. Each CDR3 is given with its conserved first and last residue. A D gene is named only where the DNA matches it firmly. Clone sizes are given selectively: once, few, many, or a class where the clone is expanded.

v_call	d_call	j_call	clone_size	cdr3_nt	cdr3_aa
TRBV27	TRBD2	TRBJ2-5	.	TGTGCCAGCAGTTTATGGGCTAGCGGGATTACGGGGGAGACCCAGTACTTC	CASSLWASGITGETQYF
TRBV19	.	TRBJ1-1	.	TGTGCCAGTAGTATAGGGGCCACGAGCACTGAAGCTTTCTTT	CASSIGATSTEAFF
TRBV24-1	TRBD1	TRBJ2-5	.	TGTGCCACCAGCCCGGGACAGGTCTTCCAAGAGACCCAGTACTTC	CATSPGQVFQETQYF
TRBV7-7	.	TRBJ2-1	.	TGTGCTAGCAGCTTCCGGCGGGACCTGAGCTCCTACAATGAGCAGTTCTTC	CASSFRRDLSSYNEQFF
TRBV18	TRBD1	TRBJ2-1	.	TGTGCCAGCTCACTGTCCACAGGGGGCTCTTACCCACCCTACATCGAGCAGTTCTTC	CASSLSTGGSYPPYIEQFF
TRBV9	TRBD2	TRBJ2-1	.	TGTGCCAGCAGCGCCCTCACTAGCGGGCCAATGAGCTCCTACAATGAGCAGTTCTTC	CASSALTSGPMSSYNEQFF
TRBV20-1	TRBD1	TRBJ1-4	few	TGCAGTGCTAGTACAGGGGTGAATGAAAAACTGTTTTTT	CSASTGVNEKLFF
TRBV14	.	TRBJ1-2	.	TGTGCCAGCAGCCACGCCAGGAACTATGGCTACACCTTC	CASSHARNYGYTF
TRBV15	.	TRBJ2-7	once	TGTGCCACCAGCAGAGATGCAGGGGCGGGCTACGAGCAGTACTTC	CATSRDAGAGYEQYF
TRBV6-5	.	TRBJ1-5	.	TGTGCCAGCAACAGTGCGGGGGGCAATCAGCCCCAGCATTTT	CASNSAGGNQPQHF
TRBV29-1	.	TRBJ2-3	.	TGCAGCGTTGGCTCCTGGACAGCCGCCTCCCCAGATACGCAGTATTTT	CSVGSWTAASPDTQYF
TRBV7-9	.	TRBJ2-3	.	TGTGCCAGCGTACTTGACACAGATACGCAGTATTTT	CASVLDTDTQYF
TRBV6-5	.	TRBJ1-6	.	TGTGCCAGCAGTTACTCGAAGGGAGCCTCACCCCTCCACTTT	CASSYSKGASPLHF
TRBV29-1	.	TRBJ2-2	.	TGCAGCGTTGGGCAGGCGAACACCGGGGAGCTGTTTTTT	CSVGQANTGELFF
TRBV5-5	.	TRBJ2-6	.	TGTGCCAGCAGCTTGGCAGGGGATGGGGCCAACGTCCTGACTTTC	CASSLAGDGANVLTF
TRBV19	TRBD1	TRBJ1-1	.	TGTGCCAGTACTCCAGGGGGTTCCAACAGAATCCCCAAGAACACTGAAGCTTTCTTT	CASTPGGSNRIPKNTEAFF
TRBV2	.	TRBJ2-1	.	TGTGCCAGCAGTGTTGAAGGGAGGCGCTCCTACAATGAGCAGTTCTTC	CASSVEGRRSYNEQFF
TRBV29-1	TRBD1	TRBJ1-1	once	TGCAGCGTTGTGGACAGGGGTGGCCTGAACACTGAAGCTTTCTTT	CSVVDRGGLNTEAFF
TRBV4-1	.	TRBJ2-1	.	TGCGCCAGCAGCCAGACCGGACAGTCCTACAATGAGCAGTTCTTC	CASSQTGQSYNEQFF
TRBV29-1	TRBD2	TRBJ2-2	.	TGCAGCGTGGGACTAGCGGGAGGACGATCGAACACCGGGGAGCTGTTTTTT	CSVGLAGGRSNTGELFF
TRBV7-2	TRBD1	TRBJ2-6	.	TGTGCCAGCAGCTGGCAGGGGGCGGGGGCCAACGTCCTGACTTTC	CASSWQGAGANVLTF
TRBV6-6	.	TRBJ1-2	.	TGTGCCAGCAGTTACTCGGGAGTGGGCTATGGCTACACCTTC	CASSYSGVGYGYTF
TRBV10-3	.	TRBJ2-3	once	TGTGCCATCAGCGCAGGGGATACGCAGTATTTT	CAISAGDTQYF
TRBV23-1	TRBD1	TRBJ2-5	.	TGCGCCAGCAGGGACGGACCGGGACAGGGGGTAACCCAAGAGACCCAGTACTTC	CASRDGPGQGVTQETQYF
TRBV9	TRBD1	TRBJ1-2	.	TGTGCCAGCAGCGTAGGTGCGACAGGGGAGGGTGGCTACACCTTC	CASSVGATGEGGYTF
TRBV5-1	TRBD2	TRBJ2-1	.	TGCGCCAGCAGCTCGGGAGGGCGGGACGAGAATGAGCAGTTCTTC	CASSSGGRDENEQFF
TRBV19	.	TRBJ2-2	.	TGTGCCAGTAGTATTAGCACTAAGAACACCGGGGAGCTGTTTTTT	CASSISTKNTGELFF
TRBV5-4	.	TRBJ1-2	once	TGTGCCAGCAGCCTGGGTGGGGGCCGGGACTATGGCTACACCTTC	CASSLGGGRDYGYTF
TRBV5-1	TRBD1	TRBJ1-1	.	TGCGCCAGCAGCGATACAGGGGGTACCACTGAAGCTTTCTTT	CASSDTGGTTEAFF
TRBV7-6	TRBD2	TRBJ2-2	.	TGTGCCAGCAGCAAGGGAGGGGATACCGGGGAGCTGTTTTTT	CASSKGGDTGELFF
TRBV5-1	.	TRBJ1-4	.	TGCGCCAGCAGCCCGGGACACGCGGCAACTAATGAAAAACTGTTTTTT	CASSPGHAATNEKLFF
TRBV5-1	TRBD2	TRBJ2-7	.	TGCGCCAGCAGCTTGGGCCAGCGGGATGGCGAGCAGTACTTC	CASSLGQRDGEQYF
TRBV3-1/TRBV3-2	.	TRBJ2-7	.	TGTGCCAGCAGCCAAAGGAGGGGGGGCCGGTACGAGCAGTACTTC	CASSQRRGGRYEQYF
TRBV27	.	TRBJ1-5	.	TGTGCCAGTCAACTCGGGGGTGGAAGCAATCAGCCCCAGCATTTT	CASQLGGGSNQPQHF
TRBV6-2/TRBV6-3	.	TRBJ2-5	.	TGTGCCAGCAGTAGCGGGCGACGGGGGACCCAGTACTTC	CASSSGRRGTQYF
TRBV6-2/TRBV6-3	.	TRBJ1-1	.	TGTGCCAGCAGCCCCTCCCAGGGCAACACTGAAGCTTTCTTT	CASSPSQGNTEAFF
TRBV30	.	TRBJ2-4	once	TGTGCCTGGAGTTTAAAAAACATTCAGTACTTC	CAWSLKNIQYF
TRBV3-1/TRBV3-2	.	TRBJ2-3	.	TGCCCCTCTCCCCCGCAGTATTTT	CPSPPQYF
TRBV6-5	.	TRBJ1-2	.	TGTGCCAGCAGAGGACAGCCTGTAAACTATGGCTACACCTTC	CASRGQPVNYGYTF
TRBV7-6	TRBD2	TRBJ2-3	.	TGTGCCAGCAGCTTAGGGGGGGGTGCAGATACGCAGTATTTT	CASSLGGGADTQYF
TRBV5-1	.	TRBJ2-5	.	TGCGCCAGCACACCGGGGAATTACCAAGAGACCCAGTACTTC	CASTPGNYQETQYF
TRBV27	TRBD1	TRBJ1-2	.	TGTGCCAGCAGTGTAATGGACAGGGGGCTTGATGGCTACACCTTC	CASSVMDRGLDGYTF
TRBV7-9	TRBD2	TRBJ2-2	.	TGTGCCAGCAGCTTAGCGAATATAGCGGGGCCTAACACCGGGGAGCTGTTTTTT	CASSLANIAGPNTGELFF
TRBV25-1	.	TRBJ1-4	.	TGTGCCAGCAGTCGGACAGTGGGGAATGAAAAACTGTTTTTT	CASSRTVGNEKLFF
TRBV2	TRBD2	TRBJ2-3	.	TGTGCCAGCAGACGGCGGGGGAGCACAGATACGCAGTATTTT	CASRRRGSTDTQYF
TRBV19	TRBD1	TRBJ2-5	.	TGTGCCAGTAGTACTTGGTCCGGGACAGGGCGGCAAGAGACCCAGTACTTC	CASSTWSGTGRQETQYF
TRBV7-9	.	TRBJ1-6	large	TGTGCCAGCAGCAAAATCACAGAACCCCTCCACTTT	CASSKITEPLHF